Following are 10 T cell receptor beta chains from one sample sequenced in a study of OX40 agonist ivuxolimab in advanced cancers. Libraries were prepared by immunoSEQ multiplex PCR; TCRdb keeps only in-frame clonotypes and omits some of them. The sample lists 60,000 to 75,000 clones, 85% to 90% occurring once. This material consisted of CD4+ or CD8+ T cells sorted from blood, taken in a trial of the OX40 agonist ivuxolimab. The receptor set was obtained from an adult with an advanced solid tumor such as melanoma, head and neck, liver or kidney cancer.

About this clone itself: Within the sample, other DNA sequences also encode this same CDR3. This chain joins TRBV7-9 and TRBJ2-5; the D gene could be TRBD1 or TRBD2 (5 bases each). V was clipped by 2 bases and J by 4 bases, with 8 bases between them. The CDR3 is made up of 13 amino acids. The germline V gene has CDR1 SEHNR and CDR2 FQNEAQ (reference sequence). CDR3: CASSLSGAETQYF. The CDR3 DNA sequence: TGTGCCAGCAGCTTATCCGGGGCAGAGACCCAGTACTTC.

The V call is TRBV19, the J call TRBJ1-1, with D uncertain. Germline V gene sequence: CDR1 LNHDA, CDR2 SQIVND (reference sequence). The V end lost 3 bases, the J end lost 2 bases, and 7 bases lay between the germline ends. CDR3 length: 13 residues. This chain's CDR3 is CASSMAQNTEAFF. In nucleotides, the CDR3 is TGTGCCAGTAGTATGGCACAAAACACTGAAGCTTTCTTT.

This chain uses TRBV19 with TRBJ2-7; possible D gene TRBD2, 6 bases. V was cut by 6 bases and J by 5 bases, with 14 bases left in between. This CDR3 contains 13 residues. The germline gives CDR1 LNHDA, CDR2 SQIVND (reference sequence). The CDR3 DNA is TGTGCCAGTAGAGCAAGTGGGGGGAACGAGCAGTACTTC. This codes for CASRASGGNEQYF.

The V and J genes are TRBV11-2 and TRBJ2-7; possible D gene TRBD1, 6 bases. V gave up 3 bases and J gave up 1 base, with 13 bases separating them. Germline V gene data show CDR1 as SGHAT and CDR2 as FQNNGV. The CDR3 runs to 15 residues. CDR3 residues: CASSFRDIFSYEQYF. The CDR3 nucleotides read TGTGCCAGCAGCTTCCGGGACATTTTTTCCTACGAGCAGTACTTC.

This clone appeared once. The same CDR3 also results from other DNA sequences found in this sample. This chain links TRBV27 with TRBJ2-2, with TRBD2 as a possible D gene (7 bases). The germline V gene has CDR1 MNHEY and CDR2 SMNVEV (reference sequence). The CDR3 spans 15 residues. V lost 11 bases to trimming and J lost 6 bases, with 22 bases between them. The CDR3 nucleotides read TGTGCCTCCAAGGGGGGGCTCTCCGGCGCCGGGGAGCTGTTTTTT. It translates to CASKGGLSGAGELFF.

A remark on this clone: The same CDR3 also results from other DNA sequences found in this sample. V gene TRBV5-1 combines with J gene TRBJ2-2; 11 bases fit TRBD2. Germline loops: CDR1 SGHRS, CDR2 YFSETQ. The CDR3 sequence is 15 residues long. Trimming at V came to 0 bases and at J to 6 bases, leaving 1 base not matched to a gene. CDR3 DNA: TGCGCCAGCAGCTTGGTACTAGCGGGAGCCGGGGAGCTGTTTTTT. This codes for CASSLVLAGAGELFF. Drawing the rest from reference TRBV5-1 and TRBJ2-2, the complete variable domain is KAGVTQTPRYLIKTRGQQVTLSCSPISGHRSVSWYQQTPGQGLQFLFEYFSETQRNKGNFPGRFSGRQFSNSRSEMNVSTLELGDSALYLCASSLVLAGAGELFFGEGSRLTVL.

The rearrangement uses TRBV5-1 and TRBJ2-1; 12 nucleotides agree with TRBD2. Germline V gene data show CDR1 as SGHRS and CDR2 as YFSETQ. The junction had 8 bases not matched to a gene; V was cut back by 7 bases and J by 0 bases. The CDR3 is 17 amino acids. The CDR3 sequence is CASAVGTSGYSYNEQFF. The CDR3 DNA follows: TGCGCCAGCGCCGTGGGGACTAGCGGGTACTCCTACAATGAGCAGTTCTTC.

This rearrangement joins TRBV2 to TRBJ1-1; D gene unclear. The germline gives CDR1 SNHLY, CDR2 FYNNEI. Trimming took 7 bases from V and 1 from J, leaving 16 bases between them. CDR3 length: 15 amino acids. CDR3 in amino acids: CASTKSVGGNTEAFF. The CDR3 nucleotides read TGTGCCAGCACCAAGTCCGTCGGAGGGAACACTGAAGCTTTCTTT.

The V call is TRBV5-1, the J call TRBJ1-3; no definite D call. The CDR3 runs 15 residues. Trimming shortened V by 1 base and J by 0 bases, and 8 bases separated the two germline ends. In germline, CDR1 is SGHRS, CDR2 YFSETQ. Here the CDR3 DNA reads TGCGCCAGCAGCTTGTCCGGTGACTCTGGAAACACCATATATTTT. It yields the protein CASSLSGDSGNTIYF.

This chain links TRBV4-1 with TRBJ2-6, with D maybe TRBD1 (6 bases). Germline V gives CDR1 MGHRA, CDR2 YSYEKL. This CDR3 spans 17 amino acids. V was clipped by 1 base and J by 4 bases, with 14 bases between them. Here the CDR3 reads CASSQGDTSSGANVLTF. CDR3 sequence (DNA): TGCGCCAGCAGCCAAGGGGACACCAGCTCAGGGGCCAACGTCCTGACTTTC.